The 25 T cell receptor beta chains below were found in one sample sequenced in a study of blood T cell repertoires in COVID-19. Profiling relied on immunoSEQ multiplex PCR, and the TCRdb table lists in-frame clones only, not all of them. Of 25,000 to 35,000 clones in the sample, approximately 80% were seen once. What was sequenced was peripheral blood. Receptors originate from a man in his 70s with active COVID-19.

For the CDR3, the DNA is TGTGCCAGTCGGCCGGGGTCCTATAATTCACCCCTCCACTTT. It is translated as CASRPGSYNSPLHF. This sequence joins TRBV19 and TRBJ1-6; D remains ambiguous. Germline V gene sequence: CDR1 LNHDA, CDR2 SQIVND (reference sequence). V was cut by 8 bases and J by 1 base, with 9 bases left in between. The CDR3 consists of 14 residues.

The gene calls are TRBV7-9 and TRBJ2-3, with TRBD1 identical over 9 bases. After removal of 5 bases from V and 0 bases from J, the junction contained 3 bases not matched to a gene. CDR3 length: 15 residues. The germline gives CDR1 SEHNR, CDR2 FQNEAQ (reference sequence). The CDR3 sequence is CASSRQGGSTDTQYF. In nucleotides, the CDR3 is TGTGCCAGCAGCCGACAGGGGGGTAGCACAGATACGCAGTATTTT. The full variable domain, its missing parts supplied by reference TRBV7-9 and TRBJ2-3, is DTGVSQNPRHKITKRGQNVTFRCDPISEHNRLYWYRQTLGQGPEFLTYFQNEAQLEKSRLLSDRFSAERPKGSFSTLEIQRTEQGDSAMYLCASSRQGGSTDTQYFGPGTRLTVL.

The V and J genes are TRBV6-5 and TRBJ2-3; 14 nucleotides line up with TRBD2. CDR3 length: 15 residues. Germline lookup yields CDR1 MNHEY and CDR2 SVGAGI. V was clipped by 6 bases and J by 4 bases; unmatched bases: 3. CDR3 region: CASRLTSGGADTQYF. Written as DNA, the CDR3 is TGTGCCAGCAGATTGACTAGCGGGGGGGCAGATACGCAGTATTTT.

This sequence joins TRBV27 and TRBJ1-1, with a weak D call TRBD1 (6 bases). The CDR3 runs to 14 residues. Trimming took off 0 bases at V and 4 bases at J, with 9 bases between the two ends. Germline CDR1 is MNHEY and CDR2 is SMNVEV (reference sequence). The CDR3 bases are TGTGCCAGCAGTTTATCGGCAGGGGTCACTGAAGCTTTCTTT. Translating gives CASSLSAGVTEAFF.

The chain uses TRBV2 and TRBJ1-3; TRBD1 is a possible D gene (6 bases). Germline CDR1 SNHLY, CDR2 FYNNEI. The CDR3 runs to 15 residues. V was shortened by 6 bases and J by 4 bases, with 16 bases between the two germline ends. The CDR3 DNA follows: TGTGCCAGCAGACAGACAGGCTCTGGGGGAAACACCATATATTTT. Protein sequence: CASRQTGSGGNTIYF.

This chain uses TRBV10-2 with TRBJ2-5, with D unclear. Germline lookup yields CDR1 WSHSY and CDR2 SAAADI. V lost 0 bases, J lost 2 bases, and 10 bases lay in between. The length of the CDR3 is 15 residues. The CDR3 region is CASSESYRAQETQYF. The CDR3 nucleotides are TGCGCCAGCAGTGAGTCGTACAGAGCTCAAGAGACCCAGTACTTC.

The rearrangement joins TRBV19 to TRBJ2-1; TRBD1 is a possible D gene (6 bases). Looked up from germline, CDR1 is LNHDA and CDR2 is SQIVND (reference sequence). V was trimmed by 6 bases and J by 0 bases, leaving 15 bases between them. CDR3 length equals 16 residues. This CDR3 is CASRESGVSSYNEQFF. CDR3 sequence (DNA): TGTGCCAGTAGGGAGTCAGGGGTTAGCTCCTACAATGAGCAGTTCTTC.

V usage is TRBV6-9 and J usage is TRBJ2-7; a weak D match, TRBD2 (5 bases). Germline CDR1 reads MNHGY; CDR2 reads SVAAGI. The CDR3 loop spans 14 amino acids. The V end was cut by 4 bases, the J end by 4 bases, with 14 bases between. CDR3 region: CASSWWQRRYEQYF. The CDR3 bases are TGTGCCAGCAGTTGGTGGCAGCGGAGATACGAGCAGTACTTC.

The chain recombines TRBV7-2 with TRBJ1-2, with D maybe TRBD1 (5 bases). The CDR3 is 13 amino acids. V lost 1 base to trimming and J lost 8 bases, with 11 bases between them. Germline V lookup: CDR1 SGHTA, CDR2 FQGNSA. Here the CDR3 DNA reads TGTGCCAGCAGCTTAGTTACAGGTGGAGGCTACACCTTC. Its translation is CASSLVTGGGYTF.

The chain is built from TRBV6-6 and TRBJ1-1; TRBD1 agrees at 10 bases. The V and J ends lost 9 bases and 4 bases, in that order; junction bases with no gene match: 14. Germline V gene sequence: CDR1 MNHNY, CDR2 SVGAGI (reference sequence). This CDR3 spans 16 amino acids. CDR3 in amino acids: CASSPGGQGSSTEAFF. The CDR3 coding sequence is TGTGCCAGTAGTCCGGGGGGACAGGGGTCAAGCACTGAAGCTTTCTTT.

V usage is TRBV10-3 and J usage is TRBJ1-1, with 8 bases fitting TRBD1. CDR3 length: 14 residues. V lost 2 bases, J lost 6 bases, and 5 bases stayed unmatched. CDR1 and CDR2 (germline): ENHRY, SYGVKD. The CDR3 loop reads CAISETDRGPEAFF. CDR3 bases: TGTGCCATCAGTGAGACTGACAGGGGCCCTGAAGCTTTCTTT.

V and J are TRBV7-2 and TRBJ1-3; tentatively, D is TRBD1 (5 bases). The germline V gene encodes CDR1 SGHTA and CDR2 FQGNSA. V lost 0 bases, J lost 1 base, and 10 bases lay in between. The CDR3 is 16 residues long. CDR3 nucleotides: TGTGCCAGCAGCTTAGCGCCGGGACTATCTGGAAACACCATATATTTT. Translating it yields CASSLAPGLSGNTIYF. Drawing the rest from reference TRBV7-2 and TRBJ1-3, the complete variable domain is GAGVSQSPSNKVTEKGKDVELRCDPISGHTALYWYRQSLGQGLEFLIYFQGNSAPDKSGLPSDRFSAERTGGSVSTLTIQRTQQEDSAVYLCASSLAPGLSGNTIYFGEGSWLTVV.

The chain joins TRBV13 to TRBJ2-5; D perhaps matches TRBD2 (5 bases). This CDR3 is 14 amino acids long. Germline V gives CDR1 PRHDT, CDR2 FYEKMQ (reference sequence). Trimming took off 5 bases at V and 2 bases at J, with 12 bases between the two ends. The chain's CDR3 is CASSPPRGQETQYF. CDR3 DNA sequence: TGTGCCAGCAGCCCCCCACGGGGTCAAGAGACCCAGTACTTC.

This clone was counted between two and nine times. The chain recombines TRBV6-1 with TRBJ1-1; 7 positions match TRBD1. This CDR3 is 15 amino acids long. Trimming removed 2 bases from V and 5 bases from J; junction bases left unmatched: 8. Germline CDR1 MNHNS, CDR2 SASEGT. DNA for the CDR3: TGTGCCAGCAGTGAAAGGGGGCCCGGTAGGACTGAAGCTTTCTTT. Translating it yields CASSERGPGRTEAFF.

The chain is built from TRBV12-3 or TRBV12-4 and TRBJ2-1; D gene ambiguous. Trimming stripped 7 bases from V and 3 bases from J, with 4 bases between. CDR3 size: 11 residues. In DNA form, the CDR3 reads TGTGCCAGCACCATCTACAATGAGCAGTTCTTC. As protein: CASTIYNEQFF.

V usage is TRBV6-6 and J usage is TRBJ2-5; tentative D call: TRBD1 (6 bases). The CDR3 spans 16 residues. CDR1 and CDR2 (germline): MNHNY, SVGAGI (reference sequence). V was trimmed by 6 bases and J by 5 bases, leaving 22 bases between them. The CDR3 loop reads CASSHSQRGMGETQYF. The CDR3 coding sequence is TGTGCCAGCAGCCACTCCCAGAGGGGGATGGGGGAGACCCAGTACTTC.

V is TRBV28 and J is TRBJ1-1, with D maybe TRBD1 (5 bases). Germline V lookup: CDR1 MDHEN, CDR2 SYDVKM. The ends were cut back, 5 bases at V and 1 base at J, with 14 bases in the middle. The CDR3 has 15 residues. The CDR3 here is CASSPRRGWNTEAFF. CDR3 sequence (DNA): TGTGCCAGCAGTCCCCGGCGGGGCTGGAACACTGAAGCTTTCTTT.

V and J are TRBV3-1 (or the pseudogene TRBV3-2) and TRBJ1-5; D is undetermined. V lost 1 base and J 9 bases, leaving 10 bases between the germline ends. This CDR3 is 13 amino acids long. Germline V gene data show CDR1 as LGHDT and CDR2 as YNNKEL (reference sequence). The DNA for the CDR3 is TGTGCCAGCAGCCAAGGCTCCGGGAGGCCCCAGCATTTT. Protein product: CASSQGSGRPQHF.

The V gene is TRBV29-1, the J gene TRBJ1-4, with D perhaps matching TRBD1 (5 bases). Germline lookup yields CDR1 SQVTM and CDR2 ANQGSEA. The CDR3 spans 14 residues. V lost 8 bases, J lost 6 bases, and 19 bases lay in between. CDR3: CSISQRDSYEKLFF. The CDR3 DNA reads TGCAGCATTTCACAACGGGACTCGTATGAAAAACTGTTTTTT. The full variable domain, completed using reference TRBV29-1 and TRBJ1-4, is SAVISQKPSRDICQRGTSLTIQCQVDSQVTMMFWYRQQPGQSLTLIATANQGSEATYESGFVIDKFPISRPNLTFSTLTVSNMSPEDSSIYLCSISQRDSYEKLFFGSGTQLSVL.

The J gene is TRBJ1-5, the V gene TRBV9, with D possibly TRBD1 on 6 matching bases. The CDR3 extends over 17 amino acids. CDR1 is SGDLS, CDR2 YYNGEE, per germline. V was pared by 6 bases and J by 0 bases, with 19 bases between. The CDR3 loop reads CASTPPRRGSSNQPQHF. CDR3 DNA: TGTGCCAGCACCCCCCCTCGCAGGGGTAGTAGCAATCAGCCCCAGCATTTT.

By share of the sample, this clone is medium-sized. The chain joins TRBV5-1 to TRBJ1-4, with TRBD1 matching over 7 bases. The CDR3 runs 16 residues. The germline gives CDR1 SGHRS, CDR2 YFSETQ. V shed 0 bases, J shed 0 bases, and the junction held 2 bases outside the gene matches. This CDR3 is CASSLEGASTNEKLFF. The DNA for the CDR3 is TGCGCCAGCAGCTTGGAGGGGGCATCAACTAATGAAAAACTGTTTTTT.

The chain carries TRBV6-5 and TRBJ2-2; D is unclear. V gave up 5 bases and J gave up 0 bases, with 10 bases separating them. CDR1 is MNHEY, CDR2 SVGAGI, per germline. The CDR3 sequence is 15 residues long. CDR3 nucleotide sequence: TGTGCCAGCAGTCAACAGAGACCGAACACCGGGGAGCTGTTTTTT. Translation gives CASSQQRPNTGELFF.

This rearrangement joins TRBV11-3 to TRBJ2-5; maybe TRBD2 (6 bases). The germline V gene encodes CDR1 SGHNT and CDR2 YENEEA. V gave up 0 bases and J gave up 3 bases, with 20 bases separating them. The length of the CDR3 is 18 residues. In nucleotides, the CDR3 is TGTGCCAGCAGCTTAGATCACGGTTCGGGGAGGCTAAAAGAGACCCAGTACTTC. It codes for CASSLDHGSGRLKETQYF.

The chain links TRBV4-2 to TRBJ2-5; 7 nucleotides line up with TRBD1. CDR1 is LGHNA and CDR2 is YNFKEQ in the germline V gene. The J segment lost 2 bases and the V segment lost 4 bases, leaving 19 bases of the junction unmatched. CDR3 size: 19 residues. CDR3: CASSPRDSLLRQDQETQYF. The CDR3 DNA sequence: TGTGCCAGCAGCCCCCGGGACAGCTTATTGCGCCAAGATCAAGAGACCCAGTACTTC.

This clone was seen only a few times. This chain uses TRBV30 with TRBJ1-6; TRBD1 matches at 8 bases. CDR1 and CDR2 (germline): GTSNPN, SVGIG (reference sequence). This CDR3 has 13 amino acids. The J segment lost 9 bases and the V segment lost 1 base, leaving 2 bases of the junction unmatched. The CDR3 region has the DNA TGTGCCTGGAGTGAACAGGGGGTTTCACCCCTCCACTTT. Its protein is CAWSEQGVSPLHF.